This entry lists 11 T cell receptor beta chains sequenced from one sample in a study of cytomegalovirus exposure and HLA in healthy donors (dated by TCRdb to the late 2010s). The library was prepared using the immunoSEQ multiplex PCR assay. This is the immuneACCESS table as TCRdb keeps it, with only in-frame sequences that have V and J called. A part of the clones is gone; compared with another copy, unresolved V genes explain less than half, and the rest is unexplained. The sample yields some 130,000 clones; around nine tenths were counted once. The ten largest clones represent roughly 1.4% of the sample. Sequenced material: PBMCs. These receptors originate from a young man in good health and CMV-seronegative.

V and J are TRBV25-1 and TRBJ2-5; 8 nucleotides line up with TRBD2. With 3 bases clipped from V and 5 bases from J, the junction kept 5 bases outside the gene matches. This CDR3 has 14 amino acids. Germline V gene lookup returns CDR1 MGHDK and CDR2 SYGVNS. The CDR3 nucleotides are TGTGCCAGCAGTGACCCTGGACTAGCCGAGACCCAGTACTTC. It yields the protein CASSDPGLAETQYF.

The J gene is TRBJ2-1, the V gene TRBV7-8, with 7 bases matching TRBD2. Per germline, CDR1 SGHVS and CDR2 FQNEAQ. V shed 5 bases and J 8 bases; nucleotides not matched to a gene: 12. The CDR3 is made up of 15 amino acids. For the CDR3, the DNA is TGTGCCAGCAGCCCCCACCCGACCGGGAGGTATGAGCAGTTCTTC. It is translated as CASSPHPTGRYEQFF.

The CDR3 sequence: CASNLAGGTDTQYF. The CDR3 DNA reads TGTGCCAGCAATCTAGCGGGCGGAACAGATACGCAGTATTTT. V is TRBV6-1 and J is TRBJ2-3, with 8 bases matching TRBD2. J lost 3 bases, V lost 7 bases, and 6 bases had no gene match. Germline-derived CDR1 and CDR2 are MNHNS and SASEGT. The CDR3 contains 14 residues.

The CDR3 region has the DNA TGTGCCAGCAGTACCAACCGGGGTTTTGGCACTGAAGCTTTCTTT. This codes for CASSTNRGFGTEAFF. The chain has TRBV25-1 and TRBJ1-1; D remains unclear. With 5 bases removed from V and 4 bases from J, the gap between germline ends came to 17 bases. This CDR3 spans 15 amino acids. CDR1 is MGHDK and CDR2 is SYGVNS in the germline V gene. Variable domain in full (rest from reference TRBV25-1 and TRBJ1-1): EADIYQTPRYLVIGTGKKITLECSQTMGHDKMYWYQQDPGMELHLIHYSYGVNSTEKGDLSSESTVSRIRTEHFPLTLESARPSHTSQYLCASSTNRGFGTEAFFGQGTRLTVV.

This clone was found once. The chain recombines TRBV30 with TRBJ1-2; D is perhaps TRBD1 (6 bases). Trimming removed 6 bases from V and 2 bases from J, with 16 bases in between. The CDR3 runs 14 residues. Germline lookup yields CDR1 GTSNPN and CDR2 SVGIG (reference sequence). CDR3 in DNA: TGTGCCTGTGATCTATCCGGGACAAACTATGGCTACACCTTC. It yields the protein CACDLSGTNYGYTF.

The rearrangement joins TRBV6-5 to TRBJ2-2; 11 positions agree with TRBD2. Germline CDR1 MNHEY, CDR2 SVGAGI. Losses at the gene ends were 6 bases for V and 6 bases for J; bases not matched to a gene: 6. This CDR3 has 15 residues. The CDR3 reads CASRGTSGFAGELFF. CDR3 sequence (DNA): TGTGCCAGCAGGGGGACTAGCGGTTTCGCCGGGGAGCTGTTTTTT.

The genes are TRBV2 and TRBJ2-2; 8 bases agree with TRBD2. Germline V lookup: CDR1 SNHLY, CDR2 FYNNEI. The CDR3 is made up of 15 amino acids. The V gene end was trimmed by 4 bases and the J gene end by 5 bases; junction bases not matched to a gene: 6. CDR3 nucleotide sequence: TGTGCCAGCAGTGTAACGGGAGGGCGAACCGGGGAGCTGTTTTTT. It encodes CASSVTGGRTGELFF.

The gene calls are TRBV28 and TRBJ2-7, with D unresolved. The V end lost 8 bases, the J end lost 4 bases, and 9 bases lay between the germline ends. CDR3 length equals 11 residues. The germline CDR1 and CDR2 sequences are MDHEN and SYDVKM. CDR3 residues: CASRSEYEQYF. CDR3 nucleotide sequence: TGTGCCAGCCGGTCCGAGTACGAGCAGTACTTC.

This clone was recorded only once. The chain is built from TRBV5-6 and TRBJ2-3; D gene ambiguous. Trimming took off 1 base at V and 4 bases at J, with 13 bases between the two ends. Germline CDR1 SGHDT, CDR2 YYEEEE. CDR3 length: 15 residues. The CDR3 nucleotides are TGTGCCAGCAGCTTGTCCGAGGAACCGGCAGATACGCAGTATTTT. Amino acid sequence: CASSLSEEPADTQYF.

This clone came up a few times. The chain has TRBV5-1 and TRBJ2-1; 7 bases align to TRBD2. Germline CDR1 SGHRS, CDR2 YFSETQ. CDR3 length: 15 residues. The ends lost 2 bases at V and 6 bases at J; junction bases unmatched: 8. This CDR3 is CASSFTSAIPNEQFF. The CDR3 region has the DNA TGCGCCAGCAGCTTTACTAGCGCCATTCCCAATGAGCAGTTCTTC.

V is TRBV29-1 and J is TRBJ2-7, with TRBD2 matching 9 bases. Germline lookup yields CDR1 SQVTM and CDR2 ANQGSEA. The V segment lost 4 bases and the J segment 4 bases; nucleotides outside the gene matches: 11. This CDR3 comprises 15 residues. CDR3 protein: CSVGGGLAGLYEQYF. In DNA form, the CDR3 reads TGCAGCGTTGGAGGGGGCCTAGCGGGGCTGTACGAGCAGTACTTC.